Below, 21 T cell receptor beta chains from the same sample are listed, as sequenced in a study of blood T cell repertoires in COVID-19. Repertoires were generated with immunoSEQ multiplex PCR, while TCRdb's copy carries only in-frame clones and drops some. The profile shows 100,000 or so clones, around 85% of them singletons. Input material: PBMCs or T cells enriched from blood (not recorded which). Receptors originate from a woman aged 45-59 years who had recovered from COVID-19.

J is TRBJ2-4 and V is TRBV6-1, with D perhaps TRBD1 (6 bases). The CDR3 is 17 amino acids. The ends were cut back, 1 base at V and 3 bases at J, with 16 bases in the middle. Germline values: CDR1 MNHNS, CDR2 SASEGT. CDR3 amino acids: CASSEENRALGKNIQYF. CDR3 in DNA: TGTGCCAGCAGTGAAGAGAACAGGGCTTTGGGCAAAAACATTCAGTACTTC.

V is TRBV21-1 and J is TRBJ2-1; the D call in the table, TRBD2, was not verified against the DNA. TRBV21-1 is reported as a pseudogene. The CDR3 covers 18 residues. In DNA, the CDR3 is TGTGCCAGCAGCAAACCCCCCTTCGGAGCGGGAGGGCCTCTCGAGCAGTTCTTC. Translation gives CASSKPPFGAGGPLEQFF.

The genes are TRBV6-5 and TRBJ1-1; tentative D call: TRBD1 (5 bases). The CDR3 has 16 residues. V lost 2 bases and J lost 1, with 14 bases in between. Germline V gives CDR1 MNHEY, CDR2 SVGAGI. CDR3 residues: CASSYRRVRGNTEAFF. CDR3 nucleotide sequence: TGTGCCAGCAGTTACCGGAGGGTTAGGGGGAACACTGAAGCTTTCTTT.

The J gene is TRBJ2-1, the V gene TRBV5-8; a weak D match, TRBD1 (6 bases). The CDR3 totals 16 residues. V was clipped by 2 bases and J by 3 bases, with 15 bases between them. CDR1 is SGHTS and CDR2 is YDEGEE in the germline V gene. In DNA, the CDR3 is TGTGCCAGCAGCTTAAGTACAGGGTACCTCTACAATGAGCAGTTCTTC. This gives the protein CASSLSTGYLYNEQFF.

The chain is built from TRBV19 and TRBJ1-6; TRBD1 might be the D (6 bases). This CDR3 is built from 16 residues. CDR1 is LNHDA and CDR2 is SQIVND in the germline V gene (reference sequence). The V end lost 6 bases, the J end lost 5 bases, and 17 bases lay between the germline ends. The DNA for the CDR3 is TGTGCCAGTAGAAAAGGGGGGGGCTGGAATAATTCACCCCTCCACTTT. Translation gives CASRKGGGWNNSPLHF.

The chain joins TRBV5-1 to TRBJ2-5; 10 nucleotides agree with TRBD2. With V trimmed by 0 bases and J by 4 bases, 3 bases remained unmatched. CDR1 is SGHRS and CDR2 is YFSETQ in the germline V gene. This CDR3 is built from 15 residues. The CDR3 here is CASSLELAGLETQYF. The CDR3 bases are TGCGCCAGCAGCTTGGAACTAGCGGGGCTAGAGACCCAGTACTTC.

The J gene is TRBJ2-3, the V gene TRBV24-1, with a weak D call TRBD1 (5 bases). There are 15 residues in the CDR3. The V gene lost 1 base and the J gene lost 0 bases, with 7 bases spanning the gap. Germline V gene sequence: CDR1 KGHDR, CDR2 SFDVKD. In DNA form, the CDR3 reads TGTGCCACCAGTGATTTTCAGGGTAGCACAGATACGCAGTATTTT. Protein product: CATSDFQGSTDTQYF.

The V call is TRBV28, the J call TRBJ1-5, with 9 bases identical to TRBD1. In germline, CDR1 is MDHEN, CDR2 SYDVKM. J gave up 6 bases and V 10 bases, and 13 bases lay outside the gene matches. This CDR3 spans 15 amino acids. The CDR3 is CATVYGTGFSQPQHF. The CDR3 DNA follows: TGTGCCACCGTATACGGGACAGGGTTCAGTCAGCCCCAGCATTTT.

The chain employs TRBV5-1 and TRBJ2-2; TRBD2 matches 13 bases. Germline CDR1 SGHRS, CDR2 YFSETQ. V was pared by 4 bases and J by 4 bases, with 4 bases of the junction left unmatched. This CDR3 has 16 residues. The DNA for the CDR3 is TGCGCCAGCAGCATCGGGACTAGCGGGATCACCGGGGAGCTGTTTTTT. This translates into CASSIGTSGITGELFF.

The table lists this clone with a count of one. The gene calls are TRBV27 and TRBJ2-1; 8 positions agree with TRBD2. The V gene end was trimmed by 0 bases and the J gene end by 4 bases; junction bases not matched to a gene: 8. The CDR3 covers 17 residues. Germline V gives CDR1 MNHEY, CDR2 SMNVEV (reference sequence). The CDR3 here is CASSLSVVGRAYNEQFF. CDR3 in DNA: TGTGCCAGCAGTTTATCGGTCGTCGGGAGGGCGTACAATGAGCAGTTCTTC.

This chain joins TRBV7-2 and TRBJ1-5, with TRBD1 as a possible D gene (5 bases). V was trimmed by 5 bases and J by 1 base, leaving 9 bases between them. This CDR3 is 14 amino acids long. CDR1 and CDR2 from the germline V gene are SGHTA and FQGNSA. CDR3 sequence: CASSPGGSNQPQHF. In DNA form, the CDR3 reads TGTGCCAGCAGCCCCGGGGGGAGCAATCAGCCCCAGCATTTT.

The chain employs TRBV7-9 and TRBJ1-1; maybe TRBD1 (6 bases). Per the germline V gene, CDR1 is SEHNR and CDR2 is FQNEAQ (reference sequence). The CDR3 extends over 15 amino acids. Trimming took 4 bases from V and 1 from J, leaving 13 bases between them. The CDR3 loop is CASSSRIGGNTEAFF. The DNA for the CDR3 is TGTGCCAGCAGCTCTAGAATAGGGGGGAACACTGAAGCTTTCTTT.

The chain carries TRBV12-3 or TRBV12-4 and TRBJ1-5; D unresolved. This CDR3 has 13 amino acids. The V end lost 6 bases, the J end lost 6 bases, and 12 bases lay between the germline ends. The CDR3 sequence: CASRTLAGQPQHF. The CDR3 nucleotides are TGTGCCAGCAGGACCCTGGCGGGTCAGCCCCAGCATTTT.

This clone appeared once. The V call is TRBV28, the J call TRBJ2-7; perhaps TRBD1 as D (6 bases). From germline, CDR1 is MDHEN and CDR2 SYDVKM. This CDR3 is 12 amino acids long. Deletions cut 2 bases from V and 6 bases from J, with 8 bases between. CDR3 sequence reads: CASSLTGREQYF. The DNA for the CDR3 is TGTGCCAGCAGTTTAACAGGGCGCGAGCAGTACTTC.

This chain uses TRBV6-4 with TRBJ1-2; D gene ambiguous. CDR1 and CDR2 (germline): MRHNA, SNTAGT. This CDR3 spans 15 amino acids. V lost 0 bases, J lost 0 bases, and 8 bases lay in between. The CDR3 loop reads CASSDSGQTNYGYTF. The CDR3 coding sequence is TGTGCCAGCAGTGACTCTGGGCAGACTAACTATGGCTACACCTTC.

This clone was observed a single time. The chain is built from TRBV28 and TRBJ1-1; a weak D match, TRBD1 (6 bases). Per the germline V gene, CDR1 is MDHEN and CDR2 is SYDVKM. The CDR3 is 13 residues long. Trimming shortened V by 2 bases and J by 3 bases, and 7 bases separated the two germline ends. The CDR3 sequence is CASSLEGDTEAFF. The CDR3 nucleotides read TGTGCCAGCAGTTTAGAGGGGGACACTGAAGCTTTCTTT.

The CDR3 sequence is CSASGQNELFF. For the CDR3, the DNA is TGCAGTGCTAGCGGACAAAACGAACTGTTTTTT. The chain has TRBV20-1 and TRBJ1-4; D is possibly TRBD1 (5 bases). The CDR3 runs 11 residues. Germline V gene lookup returns CDR1 DFQATT and CDR2 SNEGSKA (reference sequence). V lost 3 bases to trimming and J lost 12 bases, with 11 bases between them.

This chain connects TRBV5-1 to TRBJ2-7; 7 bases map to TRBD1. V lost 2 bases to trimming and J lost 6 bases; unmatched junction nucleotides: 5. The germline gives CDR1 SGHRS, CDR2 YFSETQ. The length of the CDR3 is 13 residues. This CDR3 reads CASSFTTGSEQYF. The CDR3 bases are TGCGCCAGCAGCTTTACGACAGGGAGCGAGCAGTACTTC.

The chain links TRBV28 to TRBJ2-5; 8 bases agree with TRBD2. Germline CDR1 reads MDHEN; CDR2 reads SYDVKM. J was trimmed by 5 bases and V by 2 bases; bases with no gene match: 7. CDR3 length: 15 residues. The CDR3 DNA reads TGTGCCAGCAGTTTACCGGGGGGGAGGCGGGAGACCCAGTACTTC. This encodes CASSLPGGRRETQYF.

The CDR3 DNA is TGTGCCAGCTCACCATCGACAGGGCTTGAGCAGTACTTC. Its translation is CASSPSTGLEQYF. The rearrangement uses TRBV18 and TRBJ2-7, with 7 bases lining up with TRBD1. CDR3 length equals 13 residues. Losses at the gene ends were 2 bases for V and 7 bases for J; bases not matched to a gene: 5. CDR1 and CDR2 from the germline V gene are KGHSH and LQKENI.

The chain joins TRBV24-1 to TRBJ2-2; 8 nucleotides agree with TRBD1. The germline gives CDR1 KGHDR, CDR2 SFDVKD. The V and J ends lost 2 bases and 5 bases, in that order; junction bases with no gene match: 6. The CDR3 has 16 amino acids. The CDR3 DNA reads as TGTGCCACCAGTGATTGGACAGGGATGAGGACCGGGGAGCTGTTTTTT. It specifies CATSDWTGMRTGELFF.